This T cell receptor (beta chain) emerged from a study of TIL therapy for anti-PD-1-resistant metastatic lung cancer. Background on the study: Median patient age was 54, ranging 38-75 years.

Time point denoted: pre-treatment sample, taken before nivolumab and TIL therapy. In the case of this clone: In this CDR3 the conserved last residue, phenylalanine or tryptophan, is missing, so a read error is likely. The limits of the CDR3 on the DNA are not certain, so only TCRdb's listed CDR3 is given.

The CDR3 numbers 10 amino acids, ends counted. CDR1 and CDR2 (germline): SGHNT, YYREEE (reference sequence). This was the immunoSEQ v3 assay. TCRdb's copy holds only in-frame clones and misses some; the assay was immunoSEQ multiplex PCR. The table shows 45,000 to 75,000 clones, with about two thirds occurring only once. The receptor was isolated from a person aged 25 to 80 with non-small cell lung cancer. Sample: blood, taken at baseline. The V and J genes are TRBV5-4 and TRBJ2-7; the DNA was not used to check the table's D call, TRBD1. The CDR3 loop reads CASSLQTGES.